This entry lists 19 T cell receptor beta chains sequenced from one sample in a study of cytotoxic CD8 clonotypes in ibrutinib-treated CLL. The data were produced by immunoSEQ multiplex PCR, yet TCRdb's version contains in-frame clones alone and is incomplete. There are almost 250,000 clones in the sample; less than 75% occur only once, and just over 15% lies in the top ten. This sample comprised PBMCs, obtained after 24 months of ibrutinib treatment. The receptors shown here come from a human donor with chronic lymphocytic leukemia.

This chain connects TRBV28 to TRBJ2-7; D could derive from TRBD1 or TRBD2 (5 bases each). V lost 6 bases to trimming and J lost 4 bases, with 13 bases between them. The germline V gene encodes CDR1 MDHEN and CDR2 SYDVKM. The CDR3 has 13 amino acids. As DNA, the CDR3 is TGTGCCAGCAGCTCGGGACCGATTTACGAGCAGTACTTC. Protein: CASSSGPIYEQYF.

The chain joins TRBV5-1 to TRBJ2-2; a weak D match, TRBD1 (6 bases). The CDR3 sequence is 16 residues long. Germline CDR1 reads SGHRS; CDR2 reads YFSETQ. Trimming shortened V by 0 bases and J by 3 bases, and 12 bases separated the two germline ends. CDR3 region: CASSLAGTSDTGELFF. The CDR3 DNA follows: TGCGCCAGCAGCTTGGCCGGGACATCTGACACCGGGGAGCTGTTTTTT.

The chain uses TRBV29-1 and TRBJ2-7; D is perhaps TRBD1 (5 bases). V lost 4 bases and J lost 6, with 13 bases in between. The germline gives CDR1 SQVTM, CDR2 ANQGSEA. The CDR3 is made up of 12 amino acids. The CDR3 sequence: CSVVRPTAEQYF. CDR3 bases: TGCAGCGTTGTCCGACCGACAGCCGAGCAGTACTTC.

The chain links TRBV6-5 to TRBJ2-3; 11 bases are a match to TRBD2. Trimming at V came to 4 bases and at J to 2 bases, leaving 5 bases not matched to a gene. This CDR3 has 16 residues. The germline CDR1 and CDR2 sequences are MNHEY and SVGAGI. CDR3 DNA sequence: TGTGCCAGCAGTTGGGGACTAGCGGACAACACAGATACGCAGTATTTT. It translates to CASSWGLADNTDTQYF.

The chain joins TRBV6-1 to TRBJ2-2; the D gene is possibly TRBD1 (5 bases). The germline gives CDR1 MNHNS, CDR2 SASEGT. V lost 5 bases, J lost 8 bases, and 18 bases lay in between. The CDR3 is 15 residues long. The CDR3 loop is CASSRGSVNQGELFF. CDR3 nucleotides: TGTGCCAGCAGTAGGGGATCGGTTAACCAAGGGGAGCTGTTTTTT.

The chain carries TRBV19 and TRBJ2-1; 9 bases fit TRBD2. The V gene's germline CDR1 is LNHDA and CDR2 SQIVND (reference sequence). The J segment lost 10 bases and the V segment lost 10 bases, leaving 11 bases of the junction unmatched. This CDR3 contains 13 residues. CDR3 in amino acids: CATTDSGRGEQFF. In DNA, the CDR3 is TGTGCCACCACGGATAGCGGGAGAGGAGAGCAGTTCTTC. Complete variable domain (other parts from reference TRBV19 and TRBJ2-1): DGGITQSPKYLFRKEGQNVTLSCEQNLNHDAMYWYRQDPGQGLRLIYYSQIVNDFQKGDIAEGYSVSREKKESFPLTVTSAQKNPTAFYLCATTDSGRGEQFFGPGTRLTVL.

The rearrangement joins TRBV4-1 to TRBJ2-7; D remains ambiguous. Germline lookup yields CDR1 MGHRA and CDR2 YSYEKL. This CDR3 is 13 amino acids long. The V end lost 0 bases, the J end lost 4 bases, and 7 bases lay between the germline ends. CDR3 in amino acids: CASSQELGYEQYF. In nucleotides, the CDR3 is TGCGCCAGCAGCCAAGAGTTAGGTTACGAGCAGTACTTC.

This clone was seen a few times. Mismatch with germline at one junction end may stem from a read error. Written as DNA, the CDR3 is TGTGCCAGCGGGACTAGCGGAACCACCCACTTC. This translates into CASGTSGTTHF. The chain combines TRBV2 with TRBJ2-7; 11 bases are a match to TRBD2. This CDR3 spans 11 amino acids. The germline V gene has CDR1 SNHLY and CDR2 FYNNEI.

CDR3 nucleotides: TGTGCCAGCAGTTACTCGAACAATCTGGCTCGTGAGCAGTACTTC. Protein sequence: CASSYSNNLAREQYF. The chain carries TRBV6-5 and TRBJ2-7, with no clear D. This CDR3 region has 15 residues. V gave up 0 bases and J gave up 7 bases, with 16 bases separating them. Germline-derived CDR1 and CDR2 are MNHEY and SVGAGI.

This clone was detected only a few times. This chain joins TRBV30 and TRBJ2-7, with unresolved D. Germline V lookup: CDR1 GTSNPN, CDR2 SVGIG (reference sequence). The CDR3 sequence is 13 residues long. With 2 bases removed from V and 1 base from J, the gap between germline ends came to 9 bases. The CDR3 sequence is CAWSIQLSYEQYF. CDR3 sequence (DNA): TGTGCCTGGAGTATACAGCTTTCCTACGAGCAGTACTTC.

This chain joins TRBV18 and TRBJ2-1; D not certain. Trimming pared 5 bases from V and 7 bases from J, leaving 18 bases between. The CDR3 is made up of 15 amino acids. CDR1 is KGHSH and CDR2 is LQKENI in the germline V gene. The CDR3 region has the DNA TGTGCCAGCTCAAAAAGTTGGCGGTTCGATAATGAGCAGTTCTTC. Translated, it gives CASSKSWRFDNEQFF.

This clone was detected a few times. V is TRBV6-6 and J is TRBJ2-1; 13 nucleotides match TRBD2. Germline values: CDR1 MNHNY, CDR2 SVGAGI (reference sequence). The length of the CDR3 is 14 residues. Germline trimming cut 8 bases from V and 4 bases from J; bases unmatched to any gene: 2. The CDR3 region is CASRGLAGYNEQFF. The CDR3 DNA reads as TGTGCCAGCCGGGGACTAGCGGGATACAATGAGCAGTTCTTC.

The CDR3 here is CASSSSGVQETQYF. CDR3 DNA sequence: TGTGCCAGTAGTTCGTCCGGGGTACAAGAGACCCAGTACTTC. The chain links TRBV19 to TRBJ2-5, with D perhaps matching TRBD2 (5 bases). The CDR3 length is 14 residues. The ends were cut back, 5 bases at V and 2 bases at J, with 12 bases in the middle. Germline CDR1 is LNHDA and CDR2 is SQIVND (reference sequence). Drawing the rest from reference TRBV19 and TRBJ2-5, the complete variable domain is DGGITQSPKYLFRKEGQNVTLSCEQNLNHDAMYWYRQDPGQGLRLIYYSQIVNDFQKGDIAEGYSVSREKKESFPLTVTSAQKNPTAFYLCASSSSGVQETQYFGPGTRLLVL.

This clone was counted a single time. The V call is TRBV25-1, the J call TRBJ2-2, with 8 bases matching TRBD2. Looked up from germline, CDR1 is MGHDK and CDR2 is SYGVNS. V was clipped by 5 bases and J by 5 bases; unmatched bases: 7. This CDR3 region has 15 residues. The CDR3, as DNA: TGTGCCAGCAGTTCCGGGACTAGAATAACCGGGGAGCTGTTTTTT. Translation gives CASSSGTRITGELFF.

The chain combines TRBV5-4 with TRBJ2-7; 8 bases agree with TRBD1. Germline-derived CDR1 and CDR2 are SGHNT and YYREEE (reference sequence). With V trimmed by 4 bases and J by 2 bases, 8 bases remained unmatched. The CDR3 totals 15 residues. The CDR3 nucleotides read TGTGCCAGCAGCGTGGACAGGGCTTTGACCTACGAGCAGTACTTC. It specifies CASSVDRALTYEQYF.

The V call is TRBV6-1, the J call TRBJ2-7, with a possible D match to TRBD2 (5 bases). Germline assignment: CDR1 MNHNS and CDR2 SASEGT. Trimming removed 7 bases from V and 0 bases from J, with 13 bases in between. CDR3 length: 14 amino acids. In DNA form, the CDR3 reads TGTGCCAGCATAGTAGCGCATAGCTCCTACGAGCAGTACTTC. This codes for CASIVAHSSYEQYF.

This clone was observed a handful of times. The chain has TRBV28 and TRBJ1-2; 9 bases align to TRBD1. CDR3 length: 14 amino acids. V gave up 8 bases and J gave up 6 bases; unmatched junction bases: 10. Germline CDR1 is MDHEN and CDR2 is SYDVKM. The CDR3 DNA reads as TGTGCCAGCCACCAGGGACAGGGATCCCATGGCTACACCTTC. It encodes CASHQGQGSHGYTF.

The chain carries TRBV7-9 and TRBJ2-7, with D perhaps matching TRBD1 or TRBD2 (6 bases each). V was clipped by 8 bases and J by 7 bases, with 27 bases between them. In germline, CDR1 is SEHNR, CDR2 FQNEAQ (reference sequence). This CDR3 has 16 residues. The CDR3 loop is CASRLDHREDLREQYF. The CDR3 DNA reads as TGTGCCAGCCGTCTCGACCACAGGGAGGACCTGCGTGAGCAGTACTTC. Combining the CDR3 with reference TRBV7-9 and TRBJ2-7 gives the whole variable domain DTGVSQNPRHKITKRGQNVTFRCDPISEHNRLYWYRQTLGQGPEFLTYFQNEAQLEKSRLLSDRFSAERPKGSFSTLEIQRTEQGDSAMYLCASRLDHREDLREQYFGPGTRLTVT.

The CDR3 region is CASSLWGQAAYEQYF. The CDR3, as DNA: TGTGCCAGCAGCTTATGGGGACAGGCCGCCTACGAGCAGTACTTC. The chain has TRBV7-3 and TRBJ2-7, with 8 bases matching TRBD1. Germline values: CDR1 SGHTA, CDR2 FQGTGA. Trimming took 2 bases from V and 2 from J; bases not matched to a gene: 5. The CDR3 is made up of 15 amino acids. Combining the CDR3 with reference TRBV7-3 and TRBJ2-7 gives the whole variable domain GAGVSQTPSNKVTEKGKYVELRCDPISGHTALYWYRQSLGQGPEFLIYFQGTGAADDSGLPNDRFFAVRPEGSVSTLKIQRTERGDSAVYLCASSLWGQAAYEQYFGPGTRLTVT.